The text below deals with one TCR beta chain. No antigen is known for it. The sample comes from a study of CD8 T cells in Susac syndrome. Study conclusions and caveats: In its TCR sequencing and HLA analysis, the study acknowledged that the number of individuals was relatively small.

Random hexamers served to reverse transcribe about 0.5 to 1 ug RNA. From the immunoSEQ multiplex PCR reads, TCRdb called clonotypes with MiXCR, one entry per CDR3 protein. The table includes about 130,000 distinct CDR3 sequences, more than 90% detected once. After removal of 3 bases from V and 5 bases from J, the junction contained 7 bases not matched to a gene. Germline V gene data show CDR1 as SGHTA and CDR2 as FQGNSA. The CDR3 is made up of 16 amino acids. This TCR was recovered from a human donor in good health. The sequenced sample consisted of CD4+ T cells from PBMCs. V gene TRBV7-2 combines with J gene TRBJ2-2; TRBD2 agrees at 9 bases. CDR3 bases: TGTGCCAGCAGCTTGACTAGCGGAACAGCTACCGGGGAGCTGTTTTTT. Protein: CASSLTSGTATGELFF.